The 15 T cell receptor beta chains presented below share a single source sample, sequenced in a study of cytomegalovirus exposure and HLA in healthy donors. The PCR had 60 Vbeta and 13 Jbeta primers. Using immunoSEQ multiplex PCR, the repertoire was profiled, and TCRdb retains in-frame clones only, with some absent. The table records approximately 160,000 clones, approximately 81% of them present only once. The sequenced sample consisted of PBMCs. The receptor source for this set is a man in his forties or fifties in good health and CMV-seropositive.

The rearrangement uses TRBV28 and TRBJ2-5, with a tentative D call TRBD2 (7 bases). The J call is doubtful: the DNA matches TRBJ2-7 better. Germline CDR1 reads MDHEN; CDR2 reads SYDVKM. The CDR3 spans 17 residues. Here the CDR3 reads CASSYAKRGAGVYEQYF. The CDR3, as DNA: TGTGCCAGCAGTTACGCGAAAAGGGGGGCGGGAGTCTACGAGCAGTACTTC.

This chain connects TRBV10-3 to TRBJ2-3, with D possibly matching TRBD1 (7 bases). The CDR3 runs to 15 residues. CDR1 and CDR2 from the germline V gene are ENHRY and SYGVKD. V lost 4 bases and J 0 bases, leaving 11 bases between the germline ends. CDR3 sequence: CAISGQGLSTDTQYF. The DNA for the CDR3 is TGTGCCATCAGTGGACAGGGACTGAGCACAGATACGCAGTATTTT.

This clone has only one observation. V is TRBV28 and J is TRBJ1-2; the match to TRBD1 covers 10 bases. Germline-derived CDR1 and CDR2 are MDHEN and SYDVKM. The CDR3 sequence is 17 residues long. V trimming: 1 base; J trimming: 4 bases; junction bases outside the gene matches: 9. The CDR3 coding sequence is TGTGCCAGCAGTTTATTGACAGGGGGCGAGGATGGCTATGGCTACACCTTC. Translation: CASSLLTGGEDGYGYTF.

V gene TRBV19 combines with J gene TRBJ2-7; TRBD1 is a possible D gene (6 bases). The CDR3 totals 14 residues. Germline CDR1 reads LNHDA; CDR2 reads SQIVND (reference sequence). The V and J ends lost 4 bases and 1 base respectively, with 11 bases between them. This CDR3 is CASSTVGASYEQYF. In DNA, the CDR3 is TGTGCCAGTAGTACCGTGGGGGCTTCCTACGAGCAGTACTTC.

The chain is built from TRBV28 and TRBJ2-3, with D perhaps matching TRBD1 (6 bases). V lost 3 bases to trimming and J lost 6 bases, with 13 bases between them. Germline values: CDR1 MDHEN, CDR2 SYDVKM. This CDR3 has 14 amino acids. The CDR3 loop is CASSFPGALDTQYF. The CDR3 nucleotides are TGTGCCAGCAGTTTTCCAGGGGCGCTGGATACGCAGTATTTT.

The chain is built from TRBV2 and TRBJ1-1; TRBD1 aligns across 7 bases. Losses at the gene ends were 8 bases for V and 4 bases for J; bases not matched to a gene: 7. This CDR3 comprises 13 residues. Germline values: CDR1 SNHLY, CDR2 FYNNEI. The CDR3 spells CASAGGMGTEAFF. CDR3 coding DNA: TGTGCCAGCGCAGGGGGTATGGGCACTGAAGCTTTCTTT. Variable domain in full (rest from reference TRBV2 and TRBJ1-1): EPEVTQTPSHQVTQMGQEVILRCVPISNHLYFYWYRQILGQKVEFLVSFYNNEISEKSEIFDDQFSVERPDGSNFTLKIRSTKLEDSAMYFCASAGGMGTEAFFGQGTRLTVV.

The CDR3 region is CATSRGSSLAGVTETQYF. Here the CDR3 DNA reads TGTGCCACCAGCAGAGGATCCTCATTAGCGGGAGTCACGGAGACCCAGTACTTC. The chain couples TRBV15 to TRBJ2-5; 9 bases are a match to TRBD2. Germline CDR1 is LNHNV and CDR2 is YYDKDF (reference sequence). J was trimmed by 5 bases and V by 1 base; bases with no gene match: 14. The CDR3 has 18 amino acids.

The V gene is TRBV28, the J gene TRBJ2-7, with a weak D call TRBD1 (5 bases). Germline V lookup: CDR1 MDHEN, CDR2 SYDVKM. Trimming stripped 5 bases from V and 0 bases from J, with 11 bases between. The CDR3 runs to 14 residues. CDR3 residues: CASSIWGSSYEQYF. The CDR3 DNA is TGTGCCAGCAGTATTTGGGGCAGCTCCTACGAGCAGTACTTC. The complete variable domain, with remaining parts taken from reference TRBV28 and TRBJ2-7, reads DVKVTQSSRYLVKRTGEKVFLECVQDMDHENMFWYRQDPGLGLRLIYFSYDVKMKEKGDIPEGYSVSREKKERFSLILESASTNQTSMYLCASSIWGSSYEQYFGPGTRLTVT.

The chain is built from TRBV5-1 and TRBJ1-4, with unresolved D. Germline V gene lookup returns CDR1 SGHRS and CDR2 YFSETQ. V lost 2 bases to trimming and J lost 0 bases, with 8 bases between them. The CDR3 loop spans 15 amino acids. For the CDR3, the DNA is TGCGCCAGCAGCTTTACACCAACAACTAATGAAAAACTGTTTTTT. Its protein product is CASSFTPTTNEKLFF.

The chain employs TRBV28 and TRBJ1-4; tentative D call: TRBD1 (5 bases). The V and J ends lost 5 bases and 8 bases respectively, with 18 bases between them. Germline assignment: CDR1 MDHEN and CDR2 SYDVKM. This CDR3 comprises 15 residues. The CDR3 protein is CASSPPGWSYEKLFF. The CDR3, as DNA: TGTGCCAGCAGTCCTCCAGGGTGGAGTTACGAAAAACTGTTTTTT.

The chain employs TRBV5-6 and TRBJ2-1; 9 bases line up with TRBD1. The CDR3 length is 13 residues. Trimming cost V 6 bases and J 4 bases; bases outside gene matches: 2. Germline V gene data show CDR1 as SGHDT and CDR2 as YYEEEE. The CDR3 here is CASIDRGYNEQFF. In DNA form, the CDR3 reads TGTGCCAGCATCGACAGGGGGTACAATGAGCAGTTCTTC. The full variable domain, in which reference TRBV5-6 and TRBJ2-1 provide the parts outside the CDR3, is DAGVTQSPTHLIKTRGQQVTLRCSPKSGHDTVSWYQQALGQGPQFIFQYYEEEERQRGNFPDRFSGHQFPNYSSELNVNALLLGDSALYLCASIDRGYNEQFFGPGTRLTVL.

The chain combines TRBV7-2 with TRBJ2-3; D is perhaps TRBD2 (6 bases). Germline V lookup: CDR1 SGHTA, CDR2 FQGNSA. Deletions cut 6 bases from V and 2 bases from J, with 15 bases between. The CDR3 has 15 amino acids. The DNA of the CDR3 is TGTGCCAGCAGGCCTCCGGGACTGGTCACAGATACGCAGTATTTT. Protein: CASRPPGLVTDTQYF.

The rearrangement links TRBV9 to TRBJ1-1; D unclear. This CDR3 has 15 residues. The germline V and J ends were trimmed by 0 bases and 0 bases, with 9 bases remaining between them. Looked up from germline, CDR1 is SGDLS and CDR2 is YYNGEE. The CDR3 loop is CASSVDGSLNTEAFF. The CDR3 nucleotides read TGTGCCAGCAGCGTAGATGGCTCTTTGAACACTGAAGCTTTCTTT.

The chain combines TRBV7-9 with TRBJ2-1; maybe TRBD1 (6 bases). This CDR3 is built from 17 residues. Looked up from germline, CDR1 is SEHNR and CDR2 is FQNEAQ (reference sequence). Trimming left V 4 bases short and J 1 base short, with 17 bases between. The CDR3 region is CASSSPGTTTSYNEQFF. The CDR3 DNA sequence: TGTGCCAGCAGCTCTCCCGGGACAACGACATCCTACAATGAGCAGTTCTTC.

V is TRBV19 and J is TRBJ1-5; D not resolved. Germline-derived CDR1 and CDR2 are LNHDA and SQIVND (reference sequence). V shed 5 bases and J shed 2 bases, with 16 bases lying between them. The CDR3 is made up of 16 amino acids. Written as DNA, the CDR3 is TGTGCCAGTAGTCCCAAATCCCTAGCGGGCAATCAGCCCCAGCATTTT. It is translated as CASSPKSLAGNQPQHF.